Following are 29 T cell receptor beta chains from one sample sequenced in a study of CD8 T cells in ankylosing spondylitis. TCRdb independently ran MiXCR on the 5' RACE reads; one entry per CDR3 protein. The sample includes 250,000 to 400,000 distinct CDR3 sequences, about 9.9% of them seen just once. Sequencing was done on a sample of blood, either unsorted or a sorted T cell fraction (not recorded which). These receptors were obtained from a female donor with ankylosing spondylitis or in good health (not recorded which).

This clonotype was counted a few times. The V gene is TRBV7-2, the J gene TRBJ1-3; possible D gene TRBD1, 6 bases. Germline V gene sequence: CDR1 SGHTA, CDR2 FQGNSA. There are 17 residues in the CDR3. Trimming stripped 5 bases from V and 0 bases from J, with 17 bases between. The CDR3 region is CASSTLGGGHSGNTIYF. The CDR3 DNA reads as TGTGCCAGCAGCACCCTAGGGGGAGGCCACTCTGGAAACACCATATATTTT.

This clonotype was observed many times. This sequence joins TRBV3-1 and TRBJ2-5; D remains ambiguous. The CDR3 has 13 amino acids. Trimming cost V 7 bases and J 2 bases, with 11 bases left between them. The V gene's germline CDR1 is LGHDT and CDR2 YNNKEL (reference sequence). This CDR3 is CASTPQIQETQYF. DNA of the CDR3: TGTGCCAGCACCCCACAGATACAAGAGACCCAGTACTTC.

This clonotype was counted at least ten times. This chain links TRBV5-8 with TRBJ2-7, with no clear D. This CDR3 is 11 amino acids long. Germline V gene sequence: CDR1 SGHTS, CDR2 YDEGEE. Trimming stripped 5 bases from V and 4 bases from J, with 7 bases between. The chain's CDR3 is CASRRNYEQYF. The DNA for the CDR3 is TGTGCCAGCAGGCGAAATTACGAGCAGTACTTC.

This clonotype was seen repeatedly, ten times or more. This chain joins TRBV12-3 or TRBV12-4 and TRBJ2-7; D unresolved. The CDR3 is made up of 16 amino acids. V dropped 3 bases and J dropped 1 base, with 16 bases sitting between them. CDR3 region: CASSLGERVGSYEQYF. CDR3 DNA: TGTGCCAGCAGTTTGGGTGAGCGAGTGGGTTCCTACGAGCAGTACTTC.

There are many counts of this clonotype. The CDR3 sequence: CAISGERDRARYEQYF. The CDR3 coding sequence is TGTGCCATCAGTGGCGAGAGGGACAGGGCGAGGTACGAGCAGTACTTC. V gene TRBV10-3 combines with J gene TRBJ2-7, with 9 bases lining up with TRBD1. The CDR3 consists of 16 residues. CDR1 is ENHRY, CDR2 SYGVKD, per germline. The J segment lost 4 bases and the V segment lost 4 bases, leaving 11 bases of the junction unmatched.

The table lists this clonotype with many counts. This chain connects TRBV5-1 to TRBJ2-5; TRBD2 matches 7 bases. This CDR3 contains 16 residues. Germline V gene data show CDR1 as SGHRS and CDR2 as YFSETQ. V was clipped by 3 bases and J by 0 bases; unmatched bases: 8. The CDR3: CASSWGGLIDQETQYF. The CDR3 DNA sequence: TGCGCCAGCAGCTGGGGGGGACTTATCGACCAAGAGACCCAGTACTTC.

This clonotype was seen repeatedly, ten times or more. The chain has TRBV29-1 and TRBJ2-5; D possibly corresponds to TRBD2 (6 bases). V was trimmed by 3 bases and J by 4 bases, leaving 9 bases between them. Germline lookup yields CDR1 SQVTM and CDR2 ANQGSEA. The CDR3 loop spans 12 amino acids. The CDR3 sequence is CSVDGGVETQYF. The CDR3 DNA sequence: TGCAGCGTTGATGGAGGGGTAGAGACCCAGTACTTC.

This clonotype was seen at least ten times. This chain uses TRBV7-9 with TRBJ1-4; 9 bases match TRBD1. The CDR3 contains 17 residues. The germline CDR1 and CDR2 sequences are SEHNR and FQNEAQ (reference sequence). J gave up 8 bases and V 4 bases, and 14 bases lay outside the gene matches. The CDR3 here is CASSSPGQGRVREKLFF. CDR3 DNA sequence: TGTGCCAGCAGCTCGCCGGGACAGGGACGAGTGAGAGAAAAACTGTTTTTT. The full variable domain, with the rest looked up from reference TRBV7-9 and TRBJ1-4, is DTGVSQNPRHKITKRGQNVTFRCDPISEHNRLYWYRQTLGQGPEFLTYFQNEAQLEKSRLLSDRFSAERPKGSFSTLEIQRTEQGDSAMYLCASSSPGQGRVREKLFFGSGTQLSVL.

This clonotype was counted many times. V is TRBV9 and J is TRBJ2-1; tentatively, D is TRBD2 (5 bases). Germline V gives CDR1 SGDLS, CDR2 YYNGEE. This CDR3 is built from 12 residues. The V and J ends lost 2 bases and 9 bases respectively, with 9 bases between them. DNA of the CDR3: TGTGCCAGCAGCGTTGAGGGTTTTGAGCAGTTCTTC. Its protein is CASSVEGFEQFF.

This clonotype is judged medium-sized. The V call is TRBV20-1, the J call TRBJ2-3; TRBD2 is a possible D gene (6 bases). Deletions cut 4 bases from V and 4 bases from J, with 18 bases between. CDR3 size: 15 residues. CDR1 is DFQATT and CDR2 is SNEGSKA in the germline V gene (reference sequence). In nucleotides, the CDR3 is TGCAGTGCTATTCGGGACTTCCTTTTAGCAGATACGCAGTATTTT. Its translation: CSAIRDFLLADTQYF.

This clonotype came up many times. This chain links TRBV6-5 with TRBJ2-7; tentatively, D is TRBD1 (5 bases). The CDR3 is made up of 13 amino acids. CDR1 and CDR2 (germline): MNHEY, SVGAGI. Trimming removed 4 bases from V and 6 bases from J, with 13 bases in between. The CDR3 is CASSFRGSGEQYF. DNA for the CDR3: TGTGCCAGCAGTTTTAGGGGTTCAGGCGAGCAGTACTTC.

This clonotype has more than one count but fewer than ten. The chain carries TRBV5-4 and TRBJ1-4, with TRBD1 matching over 7 bases. V lost 5 bases to trimming and J lost 1 base; unmatched junction nucleotides: 5. The CDR3 runs to 15 residues. Germline V CDR1 and CDR2: SGHNT, YYREEE (reference sequence). The CDR3 nucleotides read TGTGCCAGCAGGGATGCAGGGGGAACTAATGAAAAACTGTTTTTT. Residues: CASRDAGGTNEKLFF. Full variable domain (rest looked up from reference TRBV5-4 and TRBJ1-4): ETGVTQSPTHLIKTRGQQVTLRCSSQSGHNTVSWYQQALGQGPQFIFQYYREEENGRGNFPPRFSGLQFPNYSSELNVNALELDDSALYLCASRDAGGTNEKLFFGSGTQLSVL.

The rearrangement joins TRBV7-2 to TRBJ2-3, with 11 bases aligning to TRBD2. V was clipped by 5 bases and J by 6 bases; unmatched bases: 7. Germline V gives CDR1 SGHTA, CDR2 FQGNSA. CDR3 length equals 15 residues. CDR3 sequence (DNA): TGTGCCAGCAGCCCGCAGACTAGCGGGAATGATACGCAGTATTTT. Its translation: CASSPQTSGNDTQYF.

This clonotype was recorded a few times. This chain joins TRBV29-1 and TRBJ1-1; TRBD1 is a possible D gene (5 bases). In germline, CDR1 is SQVTM, CDR2 ANQGSEA. Trimming took 5 bases from V and 3 from J, leaving 10 bases between them. This CDR3 has 12 residues. CDR3 in DNA: TGCAGCGTTCGTACAGGAGACACTGAAGCTTTCTTT. Residues: CSVRTGDTEAFF.

This chain uses TRBV2 with TRBJ1-5; 8 bases are shared with TRBD1. This CDR3 comprises 15 residues. V gave up 5 bases and J gave up 3 bases; unmatched junction bases: 6. The V gene's germline CDR1 is SNHLY and CDR2 FYNNEI. CDR3 sequence reads: CASSLRTGNNQPQHF. CDR3 in DNA: TGTGCCAGCAGTCTTAGGACAGGGAACAATCAGCCCCAGCATTTT.

This rearrangement joins TRBV12-3 or TRBV12-4 to TRBJ2-3; D not resolved. The V end was cut by 6 bases, the J end by 3 bases, with 22 bases between. CDR3 length: 17 amino acids. As DNA, the CDR3 is TGTGCCAGCAGCCCTTCAAAAGAAAACCCCGAGACAGATACGCAGTATTTT. Protein: CASSPSKENPETDTQYF.

This clonotype was observed a handful of times. This chain joins TRBV29-1 and TRBJ2-3; weak D call: TRBD2 (6 bases). The CDR3 has 13 amino acids. Germline loops: CDR1 SQVTM, CDR2 ANQGSEA. Trimming removed 7 bases at V and 2 bases at J, with 13 bases between. In nucleotides, the CDR3 is TGCAGCGCGGATGGGGGGAACACAGATACGCAGTATTTT. Protein sequence: CSADGGNTDTQYF.

The chain recombines TRBV28 with TRBJ1-5; no firm D call. The CDR3 sequence is 15 residues long. The ends were cut back, 4 bases at V and 7 bases at J, with 17 bases in the middle. CDR1 is MDHEN, CDR2 SYDVKM, per germline. CDR3: CASSYARFGRQPQHF. CDR3 bases: TGTGCCAGCAGTTACGCTCGCTTCGGGCGCCAGCCCCAGCATTTT.

This clonotype has only a few counts. In nucleotides, the CDR3 is TGTGCCAGCAGCTTAGCTATCCCAGCACGCCAAGAGACCCAGTACTTC. It specifies CASSLAIPARQETQYF. The V and J genes are TRBV7-8 and TRBJ2-5; D is uncertain. Germline V CDR1 and CDR2: SGHVS, FQNEAQ. V was trimmed by 0 bases and J by 1 base, leaving 12 bases between them. The CDR3 has 16 residues.

At least ten counts were recorded for this clonotype. The chain is built from TRBV20-1 and TRBJ2-2, with 9 bases lining up with TRBD2. The CDR3 runs 17 residues. Per the germline V gene, CDR1 is DFQATT and CDR2 is SNEGSKA (reference sequence). V shed 5 bases and J 0 bases; nucleotides not matched to a gene: 10. The CDR3 reads CSAPPLAGGANTGELFF. The CDR3 DNA is TGCAGTGCTCCACCTCTGGCGGGGGGGGCGAACACCGGGGAGCTGTTTTTT.

At least ten counts were recorded for this clonotype. The rearrangement links TRBV27 to TRBJ1-5; 7 nucleotides align to TRBD1. The CDR3 is made up of 15 amino acids. The germline CDR1 and CDR2 sequences are MNHEY and SMNVEV (reference sequence). J was trimmed by 2 bases and V by 5 bases; bases with no gene match: 6. In DNA, the CDR3 is TGTGCCAGCAGTCGACAGGGACTTGGCAATCAGCCCCAGCATTTT. This gives the protein CASSRQGLGNQPQHF.

The chain couples TRBV30 to TRBJ2-1; 9 bases match TRBD1. Germline V gene lookup returns CDR1 GTSNPN and CDR2 SVGIG (reference sequence). J gave up 4 bases and V 3 bases, and 7 bases lay outside the gene matches. The CDR3 runs to 15 residues. For the CDR3, the DNA is TGTGCCTGGAGAGCCGGGACAGGGATGTACAATGAGCAGTTCTTC. Amino acid sequence: CAWRAGTGMYNEQFF.

Ten or more counts support this clonotype. The chain couples TRBV4-2 to TRBJ2-3; possible D gene TRBD2, 6 bases. Germline CDR1 is LGHNA and CDR2 is YNFKEQ. The CDR3 is 15 amino acids. V lost 0 bases to trimming and J lost 1 base, with 8 bases between them. This chain's CDR3 is CASSQEWRGTDTQYF. CDR3 bases: TGTGCCAGCAGCCAAGAATGGAGGGGCACAGATACGCAGTATTTT.

This clonotype was found many times. V usage is TRBV12-3 or TRBV12-4 and J usage is TRBJ2-7; TRBD2 matches 7 bases. The CDR3 is 16 residues long. The junction had 13 bases not matched to a gene; V was cut back by 4 bases and J by 4 bases. In nucleotides, the CDR3 is TGTGCCAGCAGTTCATGGGGAGAGCGGGGTTCTTACGAGCAGTACTTC. Translated, it gives CASSSWGERGSYEQYF.

This clonotype was counted ten times or more. The chain recombines TRBV20-1 with TRBJ2-7; D possibly corresponds to TRBD1 (6 bases). V shed 0 bases and J shed 2 bases, with 11 bases lying between them. In germline, CDR1 is DFQATT, CDR2 SNEGSKA (reference sequence). This CDR3 has 14 amino acids. CDR3 bases: TGCAGTGCTAGAGAACAGGGTTTCCCCTACGAGCAGTACTTC. Protein sequence: CSAREQGFPYEQYF.

This clonotype has only a few counts. Mismatch with germline at one junction end may stem from a read error. The chain links TRBV20-1 to TRBJ1-5, with 12 positions matching TRBD1. Germline CDR1 DFQATT, CDR2 SNEGSKA (reference sequence). This CDR3 is built from 17 residues. The CDR3 bases are TGCTGTGCTAGAGGCCGGGACAGGGGGCTTTGGAATCAGCCCCAGCATTTT. Its protein is CCARGRDRGLWNQPQHF.

This clonotype was counted many times. The J gene is TRBJ2-7, the V gene TRBV11-1, with D hard to call. This CDR3 region has 12 residues. Germline V gives CDR1 SGHAT, CDR2 FQDESV (reference sequence). Trimming shortened V by 8 bases and J by 0 bases, and 8 bases separated the two germline ends. CDR3 DNA: TGTGCCAGCGCTATTCGCTCCTACGAGCAGTACTTC. This codes for CASAIRSYEQYF.

The chain is built from TRBV30 and TRBJ2-7; D gene ambiguous. The V and J ends lost 4 bases and 1 base respectively, with 8 bases between them. The germline CDR1 and CDR2 sequences are GTSNPN and SVGIG (reference sequence). The CDR3 runs 12 residues. The CDR3 nucleotides are TGTGCCTGGAAACGCCTATCCTACGAGCAGTACTTC. It encodes CAWKRLSYEQYF.

The table lists this clonotype with many counts. The chain has TRBV12-3 or TRBV12-4 and TRBJ2-5; a possible D gene is TRBD1 (6 bases). This CDR3 has 14 residues. Trimming took 6 bases from V and 5 from J, leaving 16 bases between them. The CDR3 spells CASRRQAVVETQYF. CDR3 nucleotides: TGTGCCAGCAGGCGACAGGCGGTAGTTGAGACCCAGTACTTC.